Sequencing of this T cell receptor beta chain was carried out in a study of T cell changes during pregnancy in multiple sclerosis. Germline V gives CDR1 SGHTA, CDR2 FQGNSA. Trimming pared 1 base from V and 4 bases from J, leaving 14 bases between. The length of the CDR3 is 16 residues. Repertoires were generated with immunoSEQ multiplex PCR, while TCRdb's copy carries only in-frame clones and drops some. The data show around 78,000 clones, with roughly nine tenths seen just once and approximately 0.71% held by the top ten. V is TRBV7-2 and J is TRBJ1-3; no clear D gene. The TCR sequence derives from a female donor in good health, enrolled as a control in a pregnancy study. This specimen consisted of peripheral blood, obtained in the third trimester of pregnancy. The CDR3 DNA sequence: TGTGCCAGCAGCTTAGATAGGAGGGCGGGGGGAAACACCATATATTTT. Translating it yields CASSLDRRAGGNTIYF.